This T cell receptor (beta chain) was identified in a study of Graves' ophthalmopathy and Graves' hyperthyroidism. Study-level background: By definition, stable hyperthyroidism involved no ophthalmopathy within 18 months of follow-up.

Regarding the study as a whole: Among thyroid clonotypes expanded above 0.001 frequency, most also appeared in blood. An 81.08% specificity and around 90% sensitivity were achieved by a 13-signature model that separated ophthalmopathy from stable hyperthyroidism.

The authors amplified TCR beta CDR3 regions, and they did so from RNA transcripts for repertoire sequencing. Scientists carried out first-round RT-PCR using HTBI primers and then a second-round multiplex PCR. TCRdb called the multiplex PCR reads again in MiXCR, with one record for every CDR3 protein. The sample contains 560,000 or so distinct CDR3 sequences, under 40% of which appear only once. Clinicians diagnosed using symptoms, serum thyroxine, TRAb, thyroid ultrasound and orbital computed tomography. Ten or more counts support this clonotype. The antigen is undetermined. The germline V and J ends were trimmed by 0 bases and 8 bases, with 14 bases remaining between them. The CDR3 sequence is 14 residues long. The germline CDR1 and CDR2 sequences are SGHDT and YYEEEE.

The genes are TRBV5-6 and TRBJ1-2; D possibly corresponds to TRBD1 (5 bases). The source of this sequence is an adult man with Graves' hyperthyroidism. Sequences were obtained from peripheral blood or thyroid tissue (not recorded which). The CDR3 reads CASSLGQGLRGYTF. In nucleotides, the CDR3 is TGTGCCAGCAGCTTGGGGCAGGGTTTGCGAGGCTACACCTTC.